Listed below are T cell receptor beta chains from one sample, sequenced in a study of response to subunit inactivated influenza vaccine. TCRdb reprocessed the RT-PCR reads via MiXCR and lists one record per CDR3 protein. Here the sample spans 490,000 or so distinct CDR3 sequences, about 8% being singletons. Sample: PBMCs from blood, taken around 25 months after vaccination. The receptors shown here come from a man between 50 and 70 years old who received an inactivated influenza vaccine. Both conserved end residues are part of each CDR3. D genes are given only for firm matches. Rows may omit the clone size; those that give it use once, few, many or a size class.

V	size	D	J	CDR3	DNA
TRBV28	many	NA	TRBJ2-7	CASSSTSSLFEQYF	TGTGCCAGCAGTTCAACCTCCTCCTTATTTGAGCAGTACTTC
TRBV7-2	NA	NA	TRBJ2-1	CASSPRVLTGDEQFF	TGTGCCAGCAGCCCTAGGGTCCTGACGGGGGATGAGCAGTTCTTC
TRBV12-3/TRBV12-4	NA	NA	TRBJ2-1	CASSSYAGINNEQFF	TGTGCCAGCAGTTCCTACGCGGGGATCAACAATGAGCAGTTCTTC
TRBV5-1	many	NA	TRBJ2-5	CASSGSVNSVETQYF	TGCGCCAGCAGCGGTTCGGTAAATTCGGTGGAGACCCAGTACTTC
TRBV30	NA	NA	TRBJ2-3	CAWSALNRASTDTQYF	TGTGCCTGGAGTGCCCTAAACAGGGCCAGCACAGATACGCAGTATTTT
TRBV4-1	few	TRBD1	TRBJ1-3	CASSLYGTGNVNTIYF	TGCGCCAGCAGCCTATACGGGACAGGGAATGTGAACACCATATATTTT
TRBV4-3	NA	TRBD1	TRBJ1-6	CASSLGTGTGAPLHF	TGCGCCAGCAGCCTCGGGACAGGGACTGGGGCACCCCTCCACTTT
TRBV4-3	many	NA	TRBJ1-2	CASSLSAHSPSSRTYGYTF	TGCGCCAGCAGCCTCAGCGCCCACTCGCCTAGCAGCCGAACCTATGGCTACACCTTC
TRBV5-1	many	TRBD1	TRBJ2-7	CASSPTGTGDNYEQYF	TGCGCCAGCAGTCCTACCGGGACAGGGGACAACTACGAGCAGTACTTC
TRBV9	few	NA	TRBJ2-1	CASSAVGTPARYEQFF	TGTGCCAGCAGCGCCGTCGGGACCCCCGCCCGCTATGAGCAGTTCTTC
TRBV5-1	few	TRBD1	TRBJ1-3	CASSSDRASGNTIYF	TGCGCCAGCAGCTCCGACAGGGCATCTGGAAACACCATATATTTT
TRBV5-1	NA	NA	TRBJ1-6	CASSLGSLGTPLHF	TGCGCCAGCAGCCTCGGGTCCCTAGGAACACCCCTCCACTTT
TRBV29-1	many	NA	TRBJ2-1	CSASGRQNNEQFF	TGCAGCGCGTCTGGACGGCAAAACAATGAGCAGTTCTTC
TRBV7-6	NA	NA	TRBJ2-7	CASSLIIGRGGEQYF	TGTGCCAGCAGCTTAATCATCGGCAGGGGAGGCGAGCAGTACTTC
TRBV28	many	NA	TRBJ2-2	CASSFPKSGWSGELFF	TGTGCCAGCAGTTTCCCGAAGTCTGGGTGGTCCGGGGAGCTGTTTTTT
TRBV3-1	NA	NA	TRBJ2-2	CASSLQYTGTGELFF	TGTGCCAGCAGCCTACAATACACAGGGACCGGGGAGCTGTTTTTT
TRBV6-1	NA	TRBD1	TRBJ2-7	CASSDRQGTPYEQYF	TGTGCCAGCAGTGATCGACAGGGGACCCCTTACGAGCAGTACTTC
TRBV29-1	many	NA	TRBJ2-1	CSVFNPGAEQFF	TGCAGCGTTTTTAACCCCGGCGCTGAGCAGTTCTTC
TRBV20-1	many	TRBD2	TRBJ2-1	CSATLAGGPYNEQFF	TGCAGTGCTACCTTAGCGGGAGGGCCTTACAATGAGCAGTTCTTC
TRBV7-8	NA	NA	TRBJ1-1	CASSTGLLNTEAFF	TGTGCCAGCAGCACAGGACTTCTGAACACTGAAGCTTTCTTT
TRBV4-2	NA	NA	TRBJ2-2	CASRPMGVGGTDGELFF	TGTGCCAGCAGGCCGATGGGGGTTGGCGGGACGGACGGGGAGCTGTTTTTT
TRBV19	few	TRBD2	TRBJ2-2	CASSLPGTSPGELFF	TGTGCCAGTAGTCTTCCCGGGACTAGTCCCGGGGAGCTGTTTTTT
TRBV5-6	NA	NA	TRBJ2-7	CASSLDIAGRAEQYF	TGTGCCAGCAGCTTGGACATAGCAGGTCGCGCCGAGCAGTACTTC
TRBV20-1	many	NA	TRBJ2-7	CSARKTLGGVEQYF	TGCAGTGCTAGAAAGACCCTAGGCGGGGTCGAGCAGTACTTC
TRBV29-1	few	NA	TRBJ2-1	CSVVRGRGWDEQFF	TGCAGCGTTGTCCGGGGGCGCGGGTGGGATGAGCAGTTCTTC
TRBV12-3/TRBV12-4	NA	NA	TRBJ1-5	CASSNPSPMHF	TGTGCCAGCAGTAACCCCTCCCCGATGCATTTT
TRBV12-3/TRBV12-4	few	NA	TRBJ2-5	CASSFYRDSQETQYF	TGTGCCAGCAGTTTTTACCGGGACTCCCAAGAGACCCAGTACTTC
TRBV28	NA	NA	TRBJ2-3	CASSPHAETDTQYF	TGTGCCAGCAGCCCCCATGCAGAAACAGATACGCAGTATTTT
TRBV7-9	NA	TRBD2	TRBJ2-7	CASSFGTSGILNYEQYF	TGTGCCAGCAGCTTTGGGACTAGCGGGATTCTGAACTACGAGCAGTACTTC
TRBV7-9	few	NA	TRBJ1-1	CASSVLPLGRENTEAFF	TGTGCCAGCAGCGTCTTACCCCTAGGGAGGGAGAACACTGAAGCTTTCTTT
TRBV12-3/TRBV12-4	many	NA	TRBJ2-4	CASSLGFHIQYF	TGTGCCAGCAGCCTTGGTTTCCACATTCAGTACTTC
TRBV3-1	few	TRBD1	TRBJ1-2	CASSKGGRSYGYTF	TGTGCCAGCAGCAAAGGGGGCAGGAGCTATGGCTACACCTTC
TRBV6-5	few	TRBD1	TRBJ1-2	CASSYRGPGQGKDGYTF	TGTGCCAGCAGTTACCGGGGTCCGGGACAGGGGAAGGATGGCTACACCTTC
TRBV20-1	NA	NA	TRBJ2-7	CSAEGRVEQYF	TGCAGTGCTGAGGGACGGGTCGAGCAGTACTTC